One sample yielded the 20 T cell receptor beta chains listed below, sequenced in a study of T cell responses to AZD1222 COVID-19 vaccine. Profiled with immunoSEQ multiplex PCR; TCRdb holds only in-frame clones, not every one. This sample has about 100,000 clones, with more than 90% found just once. Material: peripheral blood, obtained on day 0 of AZD1222 vaccination. The receptors come from an adult in good health.

This rearrangement joins TRBV9 to TRBJ2-3; 9 bases map to TRBD2. This CDR3 is built from 15 residues. V lost 2 bases and J lost 5; bases outside the gene matches: 6. The V gene's germline CDR1 is SGDLS and CDR2 YYNGEE. CDR3 sequence: CASSVWRGGLDTQYF. As DNA, the CDR3 is TGTGCCAGCAGCGTGTGGCGGGGGGGCTTAGATACGCAGTATTTT.

The chain combines TRBV25-1 with TRBJ1-2, with 7 bases aligning to TRBD1. The trim removed 3 bases at V and 4 bases at J, leaving 8 bases unmatched. Germline-derived CDR1 and CDR2 are MGHDK and SYGVNS. There are 15 residues in the CDR3. The CDR3 here is CASSDSGGTVYGYTF. The CDR3 nucleotides read TGTGCCAGCAGTGACAGTGGAGGGACAGTCTATGGCTACACCTTC.

J is TRBJ1-1 and V is TRBV11-3, with D unclear. The germline V gene has CDR1 SGHNT and CDR2 YENEEA. V lost 4 bases, J lost 3 bases, and 9 bases lay in between. CDR3 length: 13 residues. The CDR3: CASSSYSDTEAFF. CDR3 nucleotide sequence: TGTGCCAGCAGCTCCTACAGCGACACTGAAGCTTTCTTT.

The rearrangement joins TRBV6-6 to TRBJ2-3, with unresolved D. Germline values: CDR1 MNHNY, CDR2 SVGAGI (reference sequence). This CDR3 has 15 amino acids. V gave up 2 bases and J gave up 2 bases, with 11 bases separating them. CDR3 in DNA: TGTGCCAGCAGTTACAACAGATTCGTCACAGATACGCAGTATTTT. Amino acids: CASSYNRFVTDTQYF.

The chain employs TRBV6-4 and TRBJ1-2; D remains ambiguous. V was shortened by 7 bases and J by 7 bases, with 19 bases between the two germline ends. The CDR3 loop spans 14 amino acids. CDR1 is MRHNA, CDR2 SNTAGT, per germline. CDR3 region: CASIASMGSGGYTF. As DNA, the CDR3 is TGTGCCAGCATCGCATCAATGGGTAGTGGTGGCTACACCTTC.

The J gene is TRBJ2-2, the V gene TRBV27; D may match TRBD1 or TRBD2 (6 bases each). The CDR3 is 16 residues long. V was cut by 6 bases and J by 2 bases, with 16 bases left in between. The germline CDR1 and CDR2 sequences are MNHEY and SMNVEV (reference sequence). The CDR3 coding sequence is TGTGCCAGCAGCCGTGGGGGGACATCAAACACCGGGGAGCTGTTTTTT. It codes for CASSRGGTSNTGELFF.

This clone is labeled as medium-sized (0.01 to 0.1%). The chain couples TRBV6-5 to TRBJ1-2; tentative D call: TRBD1 (6 bases). Germline V gene data show CDR1 as MNHEY and CDR2 as SVGAGI. The V gene lost 5 bases and the J gene lost 4 bases, with 17 bases spanning the gap. The CDR3 is 15 residues long. The CDR3 nucleotides read TGTGCCAGCAGTATACAGGGCCATGATCTCTATGGCTACACCTTC. Protein product: CASSIQGHDLYGYTF.

The chain joins TRBV6-2 or TRBV6-3 to TRBJ2-7; possibly TRBD2 for D (6 bases). The germline gives CDR1 MNHEY, CDR2 SVGEGT. This CDR3 has 13 residues. V was cut by 0 bases and J by 7 bases, with 10 bases left in between. This CDR3 reads CASSYSAGTEQYF. Here the CDR3 DNA reads TGTGCCAGCAGTTACTCGGCAGGGACTGAGCAGTACTTC.

The gene calls are TRBV12-3 or TRBV12-4 and TRBJ1-1; D call uncertain. V dropped 5 bases and J dropped 1 base, with 8 bases sitting between them. This CDR3 is built from 13 residues. CDR3 amino acids: CASSARANTEAFF. DNA for the CDR3: TGTGCCAGCAGTGCTAGGGCGAACACTGAAGCTTTCTTT.

The chain combines TRBV12-3 or TRBV12-4 with TRBJ1-5; D gene ambiguous. The CDR3 runs 11 residues. Between the trimmed V and J ends, which lost 5 bases and 9 bases, there was a span of 8 bases. CDR3 amino acids: CASSDWGPQHF. CDR3 nucleotide sequence: TGTGCCAGCAGTGACTGGGGGCCCCAGCATTTT.

This rearrangement joins TRBV30 to TRBJ1-1; D gene uncertain. V was shortened by 0 bases and J by 8 bases, with 4 bases between the two germline ends. In germline, CDR1 is GTSNPN, CDR2 SVGIG (reference sequence). This CDR3 has 10 residues. CDR3 residues: CAWSVREAFF. DNA for the CDR3: TGTGCCTGGAGTGTAAGGGAAGCTTTCTTT.

This chain links TRBV28 with TRBJ2-3; 9 positions match TRBD1. The CDR3 length is 17 residues. Per germline, CDR1 MDHEN and CDR2 SYDVKM. With 2 bases clipped from V and 3 bases from J, the junction kept 9 bases outside the gene matches. The CDR3 sequence is CASSLGQGPRITDTQYF. CDR3 sequence (DNA): TGTGCCAGCAGTTTAGGACAGGGGCCCCGGATAACAGATACGCAGTATTTT.

The rearrangement links TRBV6-6 to TRBJ1-6; 10 bases agree with TRBD1. The CDR3 runs 14 residues. V gave up 6 bases and J gave up 10 bases; unmatched junction bases: 6. CDR1 is MNHNY and CDR2 is SVGAGI in the germline V gene (reference sequence). CDR3 protein: CASSYGTGESPLHF. For the CDR3, the DNA is TGTGCCAGCAGCTACGGGACAGGGGAGTCACCCCTCCACTTT.

This clone was found a few times. CDR3 amino acids: CASSQETGTISSYEQYF. The DNA for the CDR3 is TGTGCCAGCTCACAAGAGACAGGGACAATCTCATCCTACGAGCAGTACTTC. The chain joins TRBV18 to TRBJ2-7; 7 nucleotides line up with TRBD1. Germline V gene data show CDR1 as KGHSH and CDR2 as LQKENI. Trimming took 4 bases from V and 1 from J; bases not matched to a gene: 13. The CDR3 is 17 amino acids. Full variable domain (outside the CDR3, taken from reference TRBV18 and TRBJ2-7): NAGVMQNPRHLVRRRGQEARLRCSPMKGHSHVYWYRQLPEEGLKFMVYLQKENIIDESGMPKERFSAEFPKEGPSILRIQQVVRGDSAAYFCASSQETGTISSYEQYFGPGTRLTVT.

V is TRBV2 and J is TRBJ1-5; D is ambiguous. This CDR3 has 14 amino acids. Germline CDR1 is SNHLY and CDR2 is FYNNEI. V lost 2 bases, J lost 7 bases, and 12 bases lay in between. The CDR3 reads CASSEYVQVQPQHF. In nucleotides, the CDR3 is TGTGCCAGCAGTGAATACGTCCAAGTACAGCCCCAGCATTTT.

The gene calls are TRBV13 and TRBJ2-2; D is undetermined. The germline CDR1 and CDR2 sequences are PRHDT and FYEKMQ (reference sequence). This CDR3 is 15 amino acids long. Trimming stripped 0 bases from V and 0 bases from J, with 5 bases between. For the CDR3, the DNA is TGTGCCAGCAGCTTAGGGGCAACGAACACCGGGGAGCTGTTTTTT. It translates to CASSLGATNTGELFF.

The chain uses TRBV7-8 and TRBJ2-2; D assignment may be TRBD1 or TRBD2 (5 bases each). CDR3 length: 16 amino acids. V shed 1 base and J shed 3 bases, with 12 bases lying between them. Per germline, CDR1 SGHVS and CDR2 FQNEAQ. CDR3 in DNA: TGTGCCAGCAGCTTAGGAAGAAGGGACGACACCGGGGAGCTGTTTTTT. Protein product: CASSLGRRDDTGELFF.

The chain uses TRBV11-2 and TRBJ2-7; D unclear. This CDR3 is 12 amino acids long. Germline lookup yields CDR1 SGHAT and CDR2 FQNNGV. V was trimmed by 0 bases and J by 4 bases, leaving 4 bases between them. The CDR3 protein is CASSLEGYEQYF. In nucleotides, the CDR3 is TGTGCCAGCAGCTTAGAGGGTTACGAGCAGTACTTC.

The J gene is TRBJ1-1, the V gene TRBV11-2, with D hard to call. V lost 1 base and J 4 bases, leaving 7 bases between the germline ends. The CDR3 spans 13 residues. Germline CDR1 and CDR2: SGHAT and FQNNGV. The CDR3 region is CASSLVGTTEAFF. The CDR3 DNA reads as TGTGCCAGCAGCTTAGTTGGTACCACTGAAGCTTTCTTT.

The rearrangement uses TRBV4-1 and TRBJ2-1; D is unresolved. Germline V lookup: CDR1 MGHRA, CDR2 YSYEKL. The CDR3 runs to 14 residues. V lost 7 bases and J 10 bases, leaving 20 bases between the germline ends. The CDR3 loop reads CASKVIGSLTEQFF. The CDR3 DNA sequence: TGCGCCAGCAAGGTAATCGGTAGCCTGACAGAGCAGTTCTTC.